One and the same sample provided the 13 T cell receptor beta chains below, sequenced in a study of human T cells and chemical hapten exposure. Time point defined: pre-sensitization, week 0. Treatment indicated: therapeutic diphenylcyclopropenone sensitization with weekly scalp DPC. TCRdb re-called the RACE reads with MiXCR, one entry per CDR3 protein. This sample has more than 250,000 distinct CDR3 sequences, with just under 8% found just once. The starting material was whole blood, obtained in connection with sensitization to the hapten diphenylcyclopropenone (DPC). The receptors come from a young man with alopecia areata. Some clones in this sample may be carry-over from other donors' samples.

This clonotype was detected many times. This CDR3 is CASSLAAGVNSPLHF. CDR3 DNA sequence: TGTGCCAGCAGCTTAGCCGCAGGGGTTAATTCACCCCTCCACTTT. The chain has TRBV7-8 and TRBJ1-6; a weak D match, TRBD1 (6 bases). Germline assignment: CDR1 SGHVS and CDR2 FQNEAQ. V gave up 0 bases and J gave up 6 bases, with 9 bases separating them. CDR3 length equals 15 residues.

V and J are TRBV10-3 and TRBJ2-1; D gene uncertain. This CDR3 spans 14 amino acids. The germline gives CDR1 ENHRY, CDR2 SYGVKD. With 8 bases removed from V and 2 bases from J, the gap between germline ends came to 13 bases. CDR3 coding DNA: TGTGCCATCTCAAAGGGTAGAACCTACAATGAGCAGTTCTTC. Translated: CAISKGRTYNEQFF.

The gene calls are TRBV28 and TRBJ1-4, with D possibly TRBD1 on 6 matching bases. Germline lookup yields CDR1 MDHEN and CDR2 SYDVKM. V was trimmed by 2 bases and J by 1 base, leaving 8 bases between them. This CDR3 region has 15 residues. The CDR3 loop is CASSLTGLTNEKLFF. The CDR3 nucleotides are TGTGCCAGCAGTTTAACAGGGCTAACTAATGAAAAACTGTTTTTT.

This clonotype came up many times. The V and J genes are TRBV28 and TRBJ1-5; D may be TRBD1 (5 bases). Germline V gene data show CDR1 as MDHEN and CDR2 as SYDVKM. V was cut by 2 bases and J by 6 bases, with 17 bases left in between. The CDR3 length is 16 residues. CDR3 bases: TGTGCCAGCAGTTTAGGGGGGATGATGGGCGGTCAGCCCCAGCATTTT. Amino acid sequence: CASSLGGMMGGQPQHF.

This clonotype was detected many times. The chain carries TRBV6-1 and TRBJ1-1; no clear D gene. There are 14 residues in the CDR3. Trimming left V 4 bases short and J 0 bases short, with 9 bases between. Germline values: CDR1 MNHNS, CDR2 SASEGT. Written as DNA, the CDR3 is TGTGCCAGCAGTGTCGCCATTGTGAACACTGAAGCTTTCTTT. Translated: CASSVAIVNTEAFF.

This clonotype was counted between two and nine times. This chain connects TRBV12-3 or TRBV12-4 to TRBJ1-2; D is ambiguous. The length of the CDR3 is 13 residues. V lost 3 bases and J lost 10, with 15 bases in between. CDR3 amino acids: CASSFPSTDLYTF. The CDR3 nucleotides are TGTGCCAGCAGTTTTCCTTCGACGGACCTCTACACCTTC.

This clonotype was recorded a few times. V and J are TRBV6-5 and TRBJ1-2; D uncertain. The V end was cut by 6 bases, the J end by 6 bases, with 14 bases between. Germline CDR1 reads MNHEY; CDR2 reads SVGAGI. This CDR3 is built from 13 residues. CDR3 residues: CASSRGTKDGYTF. CDR3 nucleotides: TGTGCCAGCAGCCGCGGTACGAAGGATGGCTACACCTTC.

The J gene is TRBJ1-1, the V gene TRBV7-3, with D possibly being TRBD1 (5 bases). The V end lost 1 base, the J end lost 5 bases, and 14 bases lay between the germline ends. Germline V lookup: CDR1 SGHTA, CDR2 FQGTGA. The CDR3 consists of 15 residues. CDR3 in amino acids: CASSLSGGSGTEAFF. In nucleotides, the CDR3 is TGTGCCAGCAGCTTAAGCGGGGGATCGGGAACTGAAGCTTTCTTT.

The chain links TRBV6-6 to TRBJ2-5; D may be TRBD1 (6 bases). V shed 2 bases and J shed 1 base, with 8 bases lying between them. This CDR3 region has 14 residues. CDR1 and CDR2 from the germline V gene are MNHNY and SVGAGI (reference sequence). The CDR3 region is CASSYETGQETQYF. CDR3 sequence (DNA): TGTGCCAGCAGTTACGAGACAGGCCAAGAGACCCAGTACTTC.

This chain links TRBV6-2 or TRBV6-3 with TRBJ2-7, with 7 bases that match TRBD2. Germline CDR1 is MNHEY and CDR2 is SVGEGT. This CDR3 contains 13 residues. V lost 6 bases, J lost 7 bases, and 9 bases stayed unmatched. CDR3 sequence: CASSPGLEEEQYV. The DNA of the CDR3 is TGTGCCAGCAGCCCTGGACTAGAAGAGGAGCAGTACGTC.

The rearrangement joins TRBV6-2 or TRBV6-3 to TRBJ1-3; D might be TRBD1 (6 bases). Germline-derived CDR1 and CDR2 are MNHEY and SVGEGT. V lost 5 bases, J lost 0 bases, and 11 bases lay in between. This CDR3 has 15 residues. The chain's CDR3 is CASSRRTASGNTIYF. Written as DNA, the CDR3 is TGTGCCAGCAGTCGTCGGACAGCCTCTGGAAACACCATATATTTT.

The chain couples TRBV11-1 to TRBJ2-2, with 7 bases fitting TRBD1. The V and J ends lost 3 bases and 5 bases, in that order; junction bases with no gene match: 6. The CDR3 spans 15 residues. The V gene's germline CDR1 is SGHAT and CDR2 FQDESV (reference sequence). The CDR3 DNA follows: TGTGCCAGCAGCTTCCGGGACAGCTTAACCGGGGAGCTGTTTTTT. This codes for CASSFRDSLTGELFF.

This clonotype was recorded a few times. The DNA for the CDR3 is TGCGCCAGCAGCCAAGCGACAGGCGATTCACCCCTCCACTTT. This encodes CASSQATGDSPLHF. The chain combines TRBV4-1 with TRBJ1-6; tentative D call: TRBD1 (6 bases). V was trimmed by 1 base and J by 8 bases, leaving 9 bases between them. The CDR3 consists of 14 residues. From germline, CDR1 is MGHRA and CDR2 YSYEKL.